Below are 10 T cell receptor beta chains sequenced from a single sample in a study of shared clonotypes between healthy human individuals. TCRdb's copy holds only in-frame clones and misses some; the assay was immunoSEQ multiplex PCR. The data contain more than 550,000 clones, under 95% of them singletons. Naivety among CD8 cells was defined by CD45RO negativity and positive CCR7 selection, thereby excluding terminally differentiated effector memory CD45RA+ cells. Sequenced material: naive CD8+ T cells sorted from blood. These receptors all come from a man under 40 in good health.

The rearrangement joins TRBV9 to TRBJ2-1; D perhaps matches TRBD2 (5 bases). Per the germline V gene, CDR1 is SGDLS and CDR2 is YYNGEE. The CDR3 loop spans 13 amino acids. The V end lost 3 bases, the J end lost 9 bases, and 13 bases lay between the germline ends. CDR3 sequence: CASSAFRGGEQFF. The CDR3 DNA reads as TGTGCCAGCAGCGCTTTCCGGGGTGGTGAGCAGTTCTTC.

This clone has a single count. The rearrangement joins TRBV7-6 to TRBJ2-5; 7 bases are shared with TRBD1. The V gene end was trimmed by 5 bases and the J gene end by 2 bases; junction bases not matched to a gene: 14. Germline CDR1 SGHVS, CDR2 FNYEAQ. The CDR3 consists of 17 residues. This chain's CDR3 is CASSQYLATGQQETQYF. Written as DNA, the CDR3 is TGTGCCAGCAGCCAATACCTAGCTACGGGACAGCAAGAGACCCAGTACTTC.

The chain is built from TRBV4-2 and TRBJ2-7; 10 nucleotides line up with TRBD1. Germline lookup yields CDR1 LGHNA and CDR2 YNFKEQ. CDR3 length equals 16 residues. Trimming took 2 bases from V and 6 from J; bases not matched to a gene: 10. The CDR3 DNA sequence: TGTGCCAGCAGCCAAATCGACGGGACAGGGGTTCGCGAGCAGTACTTC. Translating it yields CASSQIDGTGVREQYF.

This clone was counted only a few times. The chain carries TRBV9 and TRBJ1-2; D perhaps matches TRBD1 (6 bases). Germline CDR1 and CDR2: SGDLS and YYNGEE. V was trimmed by 3 bases and J by 8 bases, leaving 23 bases between them. This CDR3 contains 16 residues. The CDR3 DNA reads as TGTGCCAGCAGCGCCCCCGAGGGGGGGCTCGGGAGAGGCTACACCTTC. Translation: CASSAPEGGLGRGYTF.

V gene TRBV5-4 combines with J gene TRBJ2-7, with TRBD2 matching over 7 bases. V shed 2 bases, J shed 6 bases, and the junction held 2 bases outside the gene matches. The length of the CDR3 is 12 residues. From germline, CDR1 is SGHNT and CDR2 YYREEE (reference sequence). CDR3 protein: CASSLLAREQYF. CDR3 in DNA: TGTGCCAGCAGCTTACTAGCGCGCGAGCAGTACTTC. Supplemented by reference TRBV5-4 and TRBJ2-7, the full variable domain reads ETGVTQSPTHLIKTRGQQVTLRCSSQSGHNTVSWYQQALGQGPQFIFQYYREEENGRGNFPPRFSGLQFPNYSSELNVNALELDDSALYLCASSLLAREQYFGPGTRLTVT.

This clone is a singleton in its sample. The gene calls are TRBV5-1 and TRBJ2-7; TRBD1 is a possible D gene (6 bases). The CDR3 runs 13 residues. The ends were cut back, 5 bases at V and 3 bases at J, with 12 bases in the middle. CDR1 and CDR2 (germline): SGHRS, YFSETQ. As DNA, the CDR3 is TGCGCCAGCAGAACAGGGAGTAGCTACGAGCAGTACTTC. Amino acid sequence: CASRTGSSYEQYF. The whole variable domain, filled in from reference TRBV5-1 and TRBJ2-7, reads KAGVTQTPRYLIKTRGQQVTLSCSPISGHRSVSWYQQTPGQGLQFLFEYFSETQRNKGNFPGRFSGRQFSNSRSEMNVSTLELGDSALYLCASRTGSSYEQYFGPGTRLTVT.

The rearrangement uses TRBV2 and TRBJ2-5; no reliable D call. CDR1 SNHLY and CDR2 FYNNEI come from the germline V gene. Trimming removed 4 bases at V and 1 base at J, with 13 bases between. CDR3 length: 15 residues. The CDR3: CASSGAPAGQETQYF. The CDR3 DNA sequence: TGTGCCAGCAGTGGGGCCCCCGCAGGCCAAGAGACCCAGTACTTC.

The chain recombines TRBV2 with TRBJ2-3; 10 bases line up with TRBD2. J was trimmed by 3 bases and V by 3 bases; bases with no gene match: 0. Germline V CDR1 and CDR2: SNHLY, FYNNEI. This CDR3 comprises 14 residues. The CDR3 DNA reads TGTGCCAGCAGTGAGGGACTAGCGACAGATACGCAGTATTTT. It codes for CASSEGLATDTQYF.

On this clone itself: Additional DNA sequences in this sample encode the identical CDR3. V gene TRBV27 combines with J gene TRBJ2-5; 8 bases align to TRBD2. The V gene's germline CDR1 is MNHEY and CDR2 SMNVEV (reference sequence). The CDR3 is made up of 14 amino acids. J gave up 4 bases and V 6 bases, and 7 bases lay outside the gene matches. This CDR3 is CASSDLGGGETQYF. CDR3 nucleotide sequence: TGTGCCAGCAGCGACCTCGGGGGGGGAGAGACCCAGTACTTC.

V usage is TRBV13 and J usage is TRBJ1-3, with no clear D. Germline CDR1 and CDR2: PRHDT and FYEKMQ (reference sequence). Trimming removed 5 bases at V and 2 bases at J, with 16 bases between. This CDR3 is 16 amino acids long. The CDR3 bases are TGTGCCAGCAGCGATACCTTCCAGGATACTGGAAACACCATATATTTT. It specifies CASSDTFQDTGNTIYF.